The 29 T cell receptor beta chains below were found in one sample sequenced in a study of T cells in Graves' hyperthyroidism and ophthalmopathy. Template material for amplifying TCR beta CDR3 regions consisted of RNA transcripts. The HTBI primer set served for first-round RT-PCR of the TCR CDR3. TCRdb processed the multiplex PCR reads anew with MiXCR; each CDR3 protein has one entry. The sample has around 610,000 distinct CDR3 sequences, over 12% seen once. The sample comprised blood. Receptors were obtained from a woman aged 40 to 50 with Graves' ophthalmopathy.

This clonotype came up a few times. A read error may account for a junction end that differs from germline. The rearrangement links TRBV7-7 to TRBJ2-7; the D is unclear. The CDR3 has 13 amino acids. CDR1 is SSHAT and CDR2 is FNYEAQ in the germline V gene (reference sequence). The CDR3 reads CASSAGRSTEQYF. Here the CDR3 DNA reads TGTGCTAGCAGCGCAGGACGGTCCACCGAGCAGTACTTC.

This clonotype has at least ten counts. The genes are TRBV6-2 or TRBV6-3 and TRBJ2-2; D may correspond to TRBD1 or TRBD2 (5 bases each). The CDR3 is 16 amino acids. Germline-derived CDR1 and CDR2 are MNHEY and SVGEGT. Trimming pared 5 bases from V and 0 bases from J, leaving 13 bases between. CDR3 residues: CASSPWGGSNTGELFF. For the CDR3, the DNA is TGTGCCAGCAGTCCCTGGGGCGGGTCGAACACCGGGGAGCTGTTTTTT.

The sample holds many counts of this clonotype. V usage is TRBV12-3 or TRBV12-4 and J usage is TRBJ2-3; D might be TRBD2 (6 bases). The CDR3 has 19 residues. V dropped 0 bases and J dropped 2 bases, with 21 bases sitting between them. The CDR3 coding sequence is TGTGCCAGCAGTTTAGCGTGGCAGGGAGGTTCTCGTAACACAGATACGCAGTATTTT. It encodes CASSLAWQGGSRNTDTQYF.

The table lists this clonotype with many counts. Mismatch with germline at one junction end may stem from a read error. V gene TRBV6-1 combines with J gene TRBJ2-5, with TRBD1 matching 9 bases. Germline V gene sequence: CDR1 MNHNS, CDR2 SASEGT. The CDR3 loop spans 14 amino acids. CDR3 residues: CASSESAGQGNPDF. CDR3 sequence (DNA): TGTGCCAGCAGTGAATCGGCGGGACAGGGTAACCCCGACTTC.

This clonotype was observed a few times. The chain uses TRBV20-1 and TRBJ1-1, with 10 bases identical to TRBD1. Germline loops: CDR1 DFQATT, CDR2 SNEGSKA (reference sequence). Losses at the gene ends were 5 bases for V and 2 bases for J; bases not matched to a gene: 5. The CDR3 has 14 amino acids. The CDR3 bases are TGCAGTGCTTCGGGACAGGGGTTAAACACTGAAGCTTTCTTT. Amino acid sequence: CSASGQGLNTEAFF.

In this sample, this clonotype turned up many times. The genes are TRBV7-2 and TRBJ1-5, with D maybe TRBD1 (5 bases). This CDR3 contains 13 residues. Trimming left V 0 bases short and J 9 bases short, with 9 bases between. Germline V lookup: CDR1 SGHTA, CDR2 FQGNSA. The CDR3 bases are TGTGCCAGCAGCTTAGCGATAGACAGGCCCCAGCATTTT. Residues: CASSLAIDRPQHF.

This clonotype was counted at least ten times. The chain has TRBV7-9 and TRBJ2-7; TRBD1 matches 10 bases. Germline lookup yields CDR1 SEHNR and CDR2 FQNEAQ (reference sequence). CDR3 length: 15 residues. V lost 4 bases and J lost 7; bases outside the gene matches: 10. In nucleotides, the CDR3 is TGTGCCAGCAGCTCCCCGAAAGGGACAGGGGAAGAGCAGTACTTC. Translation gives CASSSPKGTGEEQYF.

This clonotype was counted ten times or more. The chain combines TRBV28 with TRBJ2-4; 7 nucleotides agree with TRBD2. CDR1 is MDHEN and CDR2 is SYDVKM in the germline V gene. The ends lost 3 bases at V and 4 bases at J; junction bases unmatched: 6. CDR3 length equals 15 residues. CDR3 amino acids: CASSLGGSGKNIQYF. CDR3 coding DNA: TGTGCCAGCAGTTTGGGCGGGAGTGGTAAAAACATTCAGTACTTC.

This clonotype was picked up many times. A junction boundary mismatches the germline segment, possibly from a read error. V and J are TRBV7-9 and TRBJ2-5, with 8 bases identical to TRBD1. CDR1 SEHNR and CDR2 FQNEAQ come from the germline V gene (reference sequence). The CDR3 is 13 residues long. The CDR3 protein is CASSRGQGETQYF. DNA for the CDR3: TGTGCTAGCAGCCGCGGACAGGGAGAGACCCAGTACTTC.

This clonotype occurred a few times. The DNA for the CDR3 is TGTGCCAGTAGGGGGGTAGCGGGAGCTACGCCCGAGCAGTACTTC. Its protein product is CASRGVAGATPEQYF. This chain joins TRBV12-3 or TRBV12-4 and TRBJ2-7, with 9 bases lining up with TRBD2. This CDR3 region has 15 residues. V shed 9 bases, J shed 6 bases, and the junction held 15 bases outside the gene matches.

This clonotype was observed at least ten times. The V call is TRBV29-1, the J call TRBJ1-5, with 7 positions matching TRBD1. The V gene end was trimmed by 8 bases and the J gene end by 1 base; junction bases not matched to a gene: 17. This CDR3 has 17 residues. The germline V gene encodes CDR1 SQVTM and CDR2 ANQGSEA. As DNA, the CDR3 is TGCAGCCTCACCAGGGGGATAAAGGGCATAAGCAATCAGCCCCAGCATTTT. It yields the protein CSLTRGIKGISNQPQHF.

This clonotype was seen repeatedly, ten times or more. The chain links TRBV6-2 or TRBV6-3 to TRBJ1-5; the match to TRBD1 covers 7 bases. Germline CDR1 MNHEY, CDR2 SVGEGT. Trimming cost V 4 bases and J 7 bases; bases outside gene matches: 7. This CDR3 spans 14 amino acids. CDR3 DNA sequence: TGTGCCAGCAGTTTCCCAGGGGGAGGGCAGCCCCAGCATTTT. The encoded protein is CASSFPGGGQPQHF.

This clonotype was found many times. The V call is TRBV20-1, the J call TRBJ2-7; D is uncertain. The CDR3 covers 11 residues. The ends were cut back, 7 bases at V and 4 bases at J, with 11 bases in the middle. Germline CDR1 reads DFQATT; CDR2 reads SNEGSKA (reference sequence). CDR3 protein: CSDEKGYEQYF. The CDR3, as DNA: TGCAGTGACGAGAAGGGTTACGAGCAGTACTTC.

This clonotype was recorded a few times. The genes are TRBV5-1 and TRBJ2-2, with 9 positions matching TRBD2. V shed 0 bases, J shed 5 bases, and the junction held 2 bases outside the gene matches. The CDR3 sequence is 15 residues long. Germline V gene sequence: CDR1 SGHRS, CDR2 YFSETQ. CDR3 DNA sequence: TGCGCCAGCAGCTTGGGACTAGCGGAAACCGGGGAGCTGTTTTTT. Translation gives CASSLGLAETGELFF. Variable domain in full (rest from reference TRBV5-1 and TRBJ2-2): KAGVTQTPRYLIKTRGQQVTLSCSPISGHRSVSWYQQTPGQGLQFLFEYFSETQRNKGNFPGRFSGRQFSNSRSEMNVSTLELGDSALYLCASSLGLAETGELFFGEGSRLTVL.

This clonotype was picked up many times. The rearrangement links TRBV6-2 or TRBV6-3 to TRBJ2-7; D remains ambiguous. CDR1 and CDR2 (germline): MNHEY, SVGEGT. The V and J ends lost 7 bases and 3 bases respectively, with 16 bases between them. The CDR3 spans 14 residues. Written as DNA, the CDR3 is TGTGCCAGCACCCAAAGTGGCGGATACTACGAGCAGTACTTC. Amino acid sequence: CASTQSGGYYEQYF.

At least ten counts were recorded for this clonotype. J is TRBJ2-7 and V is TRBV20-1, with a weak D call TRBD2 (5 bases). The CDR3 is 12 residues long. The germline CDR1 and CDR2 sequences are DFQATT and SNEGSKA (reference sequence). In DNA form, the CDR3 reads TGCAGCGCCCGGAGGATGAACTACGAGCAGTACTTC. It translates to CSARRMNYEQYF.

The sample holds many counts of this clonotype. The chain is built from TRBV5-1 and TRBJ2-7; a possible D gene is TRBD2 (6 bases). The V end was cut by 7 bases, the J end by 2 bases, with 13 bases between. Germline V gene sequence: CDR1 SGHRS, CDR2 YFSETQ. CDR3 length: 13 amino acids. The CDR3 loop reads CASGPGEPYEQYF. The CDR3 DNA reads as TGCGCCAGCGGGCCGGGAGAGCCCTACGAGCAGTACTTC.

In this sample, this clonotype turned up many times. This rearrangement joins TRBV5-1 to TRBJ1-5; D not resolved. The CDR3 is 14 residues long. Germline loops: CDR1 SGHRS, CDR2 YFSETQ. Trimming took 2 bases from V and 6 from J, leaving 12 bases between them. The CDR3 is CASSLEGSAQPQHF. CDR3 coding DNA: TGCGCCAGCAGCTTAGAGGGTTCGGCTCAGCCCCAGCATTTT. The variable domain in full, with the rest retrieved from reference TRBV5-1 and TRBJ1-5, is KAGVTQTPRYLIKTRGQQVTLSCSPISGHRSVSWYQQTPGQGLQFLFEYFSETQRNKGNFPGRFSGRQFSNSRSEMNVSTLELGDSALYLCASSLEGSAQPQHFGDGTRLSIL.

This clonotype was picked up many times. The chain joins TRBV6-2 or TRBV6-3 to TRBJ1-1; D gene unclear. CDR3 length: 12 residues. Germline CDR1 is MNHEY and CDR2 is SVGEGT. Trimming stripped 6 bases from V and 9 bases from J, with 14 bases between. The CDR3 sequence: CASSLTPDKAFF. DNA of the CDR3: TGTGCCAGCAGCCTTACGCCTGACAAAGCTTTCTTT.

In its sample, this clonotype was seen many times. The rearrangement uses TRBV28 and TRBJ2-7; D ambiguous. The CDR3 is 14 residues long. CDR1 is MDHEN and CDR2 is SYDVKM in the germline V gene. The V and J ends lost 4 bases and 5 bases respectively, with 15 bases between them. CDR3 region: CASSSIARGHEQYF. The CDR3 DNA reads as TGTGCCAGCAGTTCGATCGCGAGAGGCCACGAGCAGTACTTC. Based on the CDR3 plus reference TRBV28 and TRBJ2-7, the full variable domain is DVKVTQSSRYLVKRTGEKVFLECVQDMDHENMFWYRQDPGLGLRLIYFSYDVKMKEKGDIPEGYSVSREKKERFSLILESASTNQTSMYLCASSSIARGHEQYFGPGTRLTVT.

This clonotype was found many times. V and J are TRBV7-2 and TRBJ1-2; 8 bases are a match to TRBD1. From germline, CDR1 is SGHTA and CDR2 FQGNSA. This CDR3 has 14 amino acids. V shed 2 bases and J 3 bases; nucleotides not matched to a gene: 2. CDR3 DNA sequence: TGTGCCAGCAGCTTAACGACAGGGGACTATGGCTACACCTTC. Translation: CASSLTTGDYGYTF.

This clonotype was observed many times. The chain combines TRBV13 with TRBJ2-1; D gene unclear. Germline V lookup: CDR1 PRHDT, CDR2 FYEKMQ (reference sequence). The CDR3 has 14 amino acids. V lost 7 bases to trimming and J lost 6 bases, with 16 bases between them. The DNA of the CDR3 is TGTGCCAGCACCCTAGAAGGGCGGATCAATGAGCAGTTCTTC. Its protein product is CASTLEGRINEQFF.

The sample holds a few counts of this clonotype. This sequence joins TRBV7-2 and TRBJ2-5; tentative D call: TRBD1 (6 bases). CDR3 length: 13 residues. CDR1 and CDR2 from the germline V gene are SGHTA and FQGNSA. V was clipped by 4 bases and J by 9 bases, with 15 bases between them. CDR3 sequence: CASSSDPTGAQYF. The CDR3 DNA reads TGTGCCAGCAGCTCCGACCCGACAGGAGCCCAGTACTTC.

This clonotype was seen at least ten times. The DNA of the CDR3 is TGCAGCGTTGAATGGGGAGGAGCGACTGAAGCTTTCTTT. This translates into CSVEWGGATEAFF. The chain links TRBV29-1 to TRBJ1-1; D ambiguous. The V and J ends lost 2 bases and 5 bases respectively, with 12 bases between them. The V gene's germline CDR1 is SQVTM and CDR2 ANQGSEA. The CDR3 runs 13 residues.

This clonotype was recorded many times. This chain uses TRBV15 with TRBJ2-7, with 9 bases that match TRBD2. Germline V gene lookup returns CDR1 LNHNV and CDR2 YYDKDF (reference sequence). This CDR3 has 17 residues. V shed 0 bases and J 3 bases; nucleotides not matched to a gene: 9. For the CDR3, the DNA is TGTGCCACCAGCAGAGATCTCCAGCGGGAGGTGAGCTACGAGCAGTACTTC. Translated: CATSRDLQREVSYEQYF.

This clonotype was counted ten times or more. The J gene is TRBJ1-5, the V gene TRBV20-1; D perhaps matches TRBD1 (5 bases). Germline-derived CDR1 and CDR2 are DFQATT and SNEGSKA (reference sequence). V was trimmed by 3 bases and J by 4 bases, leaving 13 bases between them. CDR3 length equals 14 residues. CDR3 in DNA: TGCAGTGCTAGTTTTAGCGCAGGGAATCAGCCCCAGCATTTT. Its translation is CSASFSAGNQPQHF.

The rearrangement uses TRBV12-3 or TRBV12-4 and TRBJ2-5; 9 bases align to TRBD2. The CDR3 length is 15 residues. Trimming took 5 bases from V and 5 from J; bases not matched to a gene: 9. This chain's CDR3 is CASSGASGIWETQYF. Written as DNA, the CDR3 is TGTGCCAGCAGTGGGGCTAGCGGGATATGGGAGACCCAGTACTTC.

The table lists this clonotype with many counts. V usage is TRBV27 and J usage is TRBJ1-2; D might be TRBD1 (5 bases). The CDR3 consists of 14 residues. Trimming left V 3 bases short and J 3 bases short, with 11 bases between. Germline V gives CDR1 MNHEY, CDR2 SMNVEV (reference sequence). The CDR3 protein is CASSFRGTHYGYTF. In nucleotides, the CDR3 is TGTGCCAGCAGTTTTCGCGGGACTCACTATGGCTACACCTTC.

In this sample, this clonotype turned up many times. This rearrangement joins TRBV28 to TRBJ2-7; the D is unclear. The V gene lost 8 bases and the J gene lost 3 bases, with 8 bases spanning the gap. The germline V gene encodes CDR1 MDHEN and CDR2 SYDVKM. This CDR3 has 11 residues. CDR3 residues: CASGPNYEQYF. The CDR3 coding sequence is TGTGCCAGCGGCCCTAACTACGAGCAGTACTTC.